Sequencing of this T cell receptor beta chain was carried out in a study of shared clonotypes between healthy human individuals. The assay was run at deep level. Every immunoSEQ plate was one replicate of a subset's evenly spread DNA. The method was immunoSEQ multiplex PCR; TCRdb's version includes in-frame clones alone and lacks a portion of them. The sample has 660,000 or so clones, around 96% seen once. The naive CD8 fraction comprised CD45RO-negative cells positively selected for CCR7 and excluded terminally differentiated effector memory CD45RA+ cells. V gave up 2 bases and J gave up 1 base, with 6 bases separating them. CDR1 is SEHNR and CDR2 is FQNEAQ in the germline V gene (reference sequence). CDR3 length equals 14 residues. This clone appeared once.

Sequenced material: naive CD8+ T cells sorted from blood. The source is a woman aged 25 to 39 in good health. The V and J genes are TRBV7-9 and TRBJ1-5, with D possibly TRBD1 on 6 matching bases. In DNA form, the CDR3 reads TGTGCCAGCAGCTTACAGGGGAGCAATCAGCCCCAGCATTTT. Amino acids: CASSLQGSNQPQHF. Together with reference TRBV7-9 and TRBJ1-5, the CDR3 gives the full variable domain: DTGVSQNPRHKITKRGQNVTFRCDPISEHNRLYWYRQTLGQGPEFLTYFQNEAQLEKSRLLSDRFSAERPKGSFSTLEIQRTEQGDSAMYLCASSLQGSNQPQHFGDGTRLSIL.